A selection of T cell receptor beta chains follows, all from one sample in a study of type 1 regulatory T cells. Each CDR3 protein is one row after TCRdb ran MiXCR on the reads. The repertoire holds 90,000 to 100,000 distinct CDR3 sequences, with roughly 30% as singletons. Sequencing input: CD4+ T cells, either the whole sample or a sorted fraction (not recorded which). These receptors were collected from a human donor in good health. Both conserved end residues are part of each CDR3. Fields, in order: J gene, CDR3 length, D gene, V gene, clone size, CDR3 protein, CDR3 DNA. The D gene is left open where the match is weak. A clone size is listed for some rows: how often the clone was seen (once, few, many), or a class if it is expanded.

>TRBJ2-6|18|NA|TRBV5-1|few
CASSVGADTGTGANVLTF
TGCGCCAGCAGCGTCGGGGCCGATACAGGGACAGGGGCCAACGTCCTGACTTTC
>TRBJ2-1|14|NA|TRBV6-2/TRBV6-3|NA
CASSYLGNLNEQFF
TGTGCCAGCAGTTACCTTGGGAATTTGAATGAGCAGTTCTTC
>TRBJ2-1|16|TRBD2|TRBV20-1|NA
CSARDQGGRIHNEQFF
TGCAGTGCTAGAGATCAGGGCGGGAGGATCCACAATGAGCAGTTCTTC
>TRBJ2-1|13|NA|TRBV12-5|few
CASGWRVHNEQFF
TGTGCTAGTGGTTGGCGGGTCCACAATGAGCAGTTCTTC
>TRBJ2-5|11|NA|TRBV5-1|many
CASSFQETQYF
TGCGCCAGCAGCTTCCAAGAGACCCAGTACTTC
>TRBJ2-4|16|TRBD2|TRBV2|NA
CASSEYGTREGDIQYF
TGTGCCAGCAGTGAATACGGGACTAGAGAAGGGGACATTCAGTACTTC
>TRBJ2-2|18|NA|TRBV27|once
CASSLSPGQGGNTGELFF
TGTGCCAGCAGTTTATCCCCCGGGCAGGGAGGGAACACCGGGGAGCTGTTTTTT
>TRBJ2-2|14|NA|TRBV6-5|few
CASTEQGNTGELFF
TGTGCCAGCACAGAACAGGGAAACACCGGGGAGCTGTTTTTT
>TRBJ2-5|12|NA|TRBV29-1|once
CSVHRTQETQYF
TGCAGCGTTCACAGGACCCAAGAGACCCAGTACTTC
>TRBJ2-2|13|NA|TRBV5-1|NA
CASDIDGDGELFF
TGCGCCAGCGACATTGATGGGGACGGGGAGCTGTTTTTT
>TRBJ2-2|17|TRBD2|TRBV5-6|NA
CASSLKTGGRNTGELFF
TGTGCCAGCAGCTTGAAGACTGGCGGGAGGAACACCGGGGAGCTGTTTTTT
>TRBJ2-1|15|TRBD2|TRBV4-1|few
CASSRSDGRATEQFF
TGCGCCAGCAGTCGAAGTGACGGGAGGGCGACTGAGCAGTTCTTC
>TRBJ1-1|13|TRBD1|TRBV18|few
CASTTGWNTEAFF
TGTGCCAGTACGACAGGGTGGAACACTGAAGCTTTCTTT
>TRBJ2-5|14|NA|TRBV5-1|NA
CASSPRGRGETQYF
TGCGCCAGCAGCCCCCGGGGCCGAGGGGAGACCCAGTACTTC
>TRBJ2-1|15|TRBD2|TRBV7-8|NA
CASSLRAGELNEQFF
TGTGCCAGCAGCTTAAGAGCGGGAGAGCTGAATGAGCAGTTCTTC
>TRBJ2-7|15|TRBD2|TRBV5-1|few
CASSHRLAGPYEQYF
TGCGCCAGCAGCCATAGACTAGCGGGGCCCTACGAGCAGTACTTC
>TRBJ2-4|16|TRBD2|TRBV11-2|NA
CASSPRLAVAKNIQYF
TGTGCCAGCAGCCCTCGACTAGCGGTAGCCAAAAACATTCAGTACTTC
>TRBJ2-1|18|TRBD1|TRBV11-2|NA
CASSQPLVPGQGLYEQFF
TGTGCCAGCAGCCAGCCCCTCGTTCCGGGACAGGGGTTATATGAGCAGTTCTTC
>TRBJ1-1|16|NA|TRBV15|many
CATSRGDGLGHTEAFF
TGTGCCACCAGCAGAGGAGATGGACTCGGGCACACTGAAGCTTTCTTT
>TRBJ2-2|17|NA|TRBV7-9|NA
CASSLSPGGMDTGELFF
TGTGCCAGCAGCCTATCACCAGGGGGGATGGACACCGGGGAGCTGTTTTTT
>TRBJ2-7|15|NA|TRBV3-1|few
CASSQGGAVSYEQYF
TGTGCCAGCAGCCAAGGAGGAGCGGTCTCCTACGAGCAGTACTTC
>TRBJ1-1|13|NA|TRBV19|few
CASSRSRNTEAFF
TGTGCCAGTAGTAGATCACGGAACACTGAAGCTTTCTTT
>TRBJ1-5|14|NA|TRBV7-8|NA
CASSLARNDQPQHF
TGTGCCAGCAGCTTAGCCAGGAATGATCAGCCCCAGCATTTT
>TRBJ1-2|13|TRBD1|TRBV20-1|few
CSASKGAAGGYTF
TGCAGTGCTAGCAAGGGGGCGGCGGGTGGCTACACCTTC
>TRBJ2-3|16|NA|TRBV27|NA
CASSPWTVPYTDTQYF
TGTGCCAGCAGCCCGTGGACAGTTCCTTACACAGATACGCAGTATTTT
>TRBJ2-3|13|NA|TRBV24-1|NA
CATSTRASNTQYF
TGTGCCACCAGTACTAGGGCTAGTAATACGCAGTATTTT
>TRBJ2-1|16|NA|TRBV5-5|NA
CASSLTLAWGYNEQFF
TGTGCCAGCAGCTTAACGCTAGCATGGGGTTACAATGAGCAGTTCTTC
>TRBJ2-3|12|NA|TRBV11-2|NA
CASSLGSDTQYF
TGTGCCAGCAGCTTAGGATCTGATACGCAGTATTTT
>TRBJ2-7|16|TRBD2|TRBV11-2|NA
CASSFTGTSGRDEQYF
TGTGCCAGCAGCTTCACCGGGACTAGCGGGAGAGACGAGCAGTACTTC
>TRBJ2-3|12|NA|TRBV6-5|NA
CASSQLGNTQYF
TGTGCCAGCAGCCAGCTCGGGAATACGCAGTATTTT
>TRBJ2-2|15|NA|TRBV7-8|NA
CASSLVRGQAGELFF
TGTGCCAGCAGCTTAGTACGGGGGCAGGCCGGGGAGCTGTTTTTT
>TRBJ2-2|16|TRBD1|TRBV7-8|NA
CASAGLWTGGRGELFF
TGTGCCAGCGCCGGATTGTGGACAGGGGGCCGAGGGGAGCTGTTTTTT
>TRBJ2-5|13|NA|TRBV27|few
CASSSGRRETQYF
TGTGCCAGCAGTTCTGGACGGCGGGAGACCCAGTACTTC
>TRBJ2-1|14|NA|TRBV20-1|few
CSAGAKGPYNEQFF
TGCAGTGCTGGCGCGAAGGGCCCCTACAATGAGCAGTTCTTC
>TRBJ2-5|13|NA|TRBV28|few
CASSSPLAETQYF
TGTGCCAGCAGTTCGCCACTGGCAGAGACCCAGTACTTC
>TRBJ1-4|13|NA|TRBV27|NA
CASSFTRGEKLFF
TGTGCCAGCAGTTTTACAAGGGGGGAAAAACTGTTTTTT
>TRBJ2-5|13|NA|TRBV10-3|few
CAIRTLLEETQYF
TGTGCCATCAGGACGCTCCTCGAGGAGACCCAGTACTTC
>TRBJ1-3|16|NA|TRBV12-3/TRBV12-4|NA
CASSLLGPSTGNTIYF
TGTGCCAGCAGTTTACTTGGACCCTCGACTGGAAACACCATATATTTT
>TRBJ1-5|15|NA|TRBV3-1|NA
CASSQGHPGGQPQHF
TGTGCCAGCAGCCAAGGACACCCAGGCGGCCAGCCCCAGCATTTT
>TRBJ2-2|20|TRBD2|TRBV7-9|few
CASSLVTFLAGVVDTGELFF
TGTGCCAGCAGCTTAGTTACGTTTCTAGCGGGAGTCGTGGACACCGGGGAGCTGTTTTTT
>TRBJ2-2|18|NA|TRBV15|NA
CATSRVGRAGGATGELFF
TGTGCCACCAGCAGAGTGGGTAGAGCGGGCGGGGCCACCGGGGAGCTGTTTTTT
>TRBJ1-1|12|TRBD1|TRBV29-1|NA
CSVDPGTGDAFF
TGCAGCGTTGATCCCGGGACAGGGGATGCTTTCTTT
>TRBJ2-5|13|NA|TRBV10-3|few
CAISRDSGETQYF
TGTGCCATCAGTCGGGACAGCGGGGAGACCCAGTACTTC
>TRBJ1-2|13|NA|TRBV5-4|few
CASSFPGIGGYTF
TGTGCCAGCAGCTTTCCCGGGATAGGAGGCTACACCTTC
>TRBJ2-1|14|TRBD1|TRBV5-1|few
CASSQQGAYNEQFF
TGCGCCAGCAGCCAACAGGGGGCCTACAATGAGCAGTTCTTC
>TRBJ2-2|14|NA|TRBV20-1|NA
CSARPAPNTGELFF
TGCAGTGCTCGCCCTGCCCCTAACACCGGGGAGCTGTTTTTT